This record concerns one TCR beta chain sequence. Its antigen is unknown. No per-base quality is available; no much larger clone lies one base away. TCRbeta CDR3 regions were amplified from genomic DNA by means of the immunoSEQ Assay, a bias-controlled multiplex PCR. As for how the authors treated the data: The number of nucleated cells in each sample was estimated from the amplification of reference gene primers within the assay. To quantify the absolute abundance of each unique TCRbeta CDR3 rearrangement, sequence reads were collapsed and filtered. Productive Simpson clonality was computed per sample as the square root of Simpson's diversity index over productive rearrangements. TCRdb took over this immuneACCESS table, retaining in-frame rearrangements with V and J assigned. Such tables are incomplete; in checked studies, under half of the missing clones stem from an unresolved V gene, and the remainder is unexplained. V and J calls and clone size are as listed in that table; D and trimming were resolved from the DNA. The sample table holds more than 80,000 clones, of which about 80% were seen once. The ten biggest clones cover roughly 2.1% of the sample.

Collaborating institutions collected whole blood in K2EDTA tubes following their own protocols. For TCRbeta analysis, collaborator samples were shipped as frozen whole blood, as isolated PBMCs, or as DNA extracted from either sample type. These data originate in a study of blood T cell repertoires in COVID-19 (dated by TCRdb to 2020 to 2021). About the study as a whole: Samples covering the acute and convalescent phases of COVID-19 were provided by collaborators in the United States, Italy and Spain. The prospective study material was composed of cDNA or gDNA derived from T cells, B-cell-depleted T cells, or PBMCs. Subjects who had been exposed to COVID-19, were actively infected with it, or had recovered from it provided the deeply sampled blood TCRbeta repertoires that made up the dataset. The repertoires were released in a freely available public database meant as a resource for research on the immune response to SARS-CoV-2. Samples were obtained from the ongoing ImmuneRACE study (first 160 participants) and from some 1,200 subjects provided by 6 global collaborators. Sample metadata almost always included a de-identified subject ID, COVID-19 status, age in years and sex. Where available, HLA class I and class II types were taken from metadata supplied by the sample provider and were not determined by assay-based typing. The research as a whole found: The quantity of clinical and demographic metadata differed by source and by participant and was supplied without curation.

The junction shows trimming of 5 bases on V and 2 bases on J, plus 18 bases between the germline ends. Inclusive of the bounding cysteine and phenylalanine, the CDR3 is 17 residues long. CDR3 DNA only is kept here, 51 bases in frame from base 1. The germline V gene sets CDR1 to KGHDR and CDR2 to SFDVKD. The clonotype was recovered from a woman in her 70s with acute or convalescent COVID-19. The V and J segments used are TRBV24-1 and TRBJ1-3, with the D gene uncertain. The sequencing sample was made of peripheral blood. The CDR3 has the sequence CATSGGPGAVTGNTIYF. At the DNA level, the sequence is TGTGCCACCAGTGGCGGACCGGGAGCGGTTACTGGAAACACCATATATTTT.